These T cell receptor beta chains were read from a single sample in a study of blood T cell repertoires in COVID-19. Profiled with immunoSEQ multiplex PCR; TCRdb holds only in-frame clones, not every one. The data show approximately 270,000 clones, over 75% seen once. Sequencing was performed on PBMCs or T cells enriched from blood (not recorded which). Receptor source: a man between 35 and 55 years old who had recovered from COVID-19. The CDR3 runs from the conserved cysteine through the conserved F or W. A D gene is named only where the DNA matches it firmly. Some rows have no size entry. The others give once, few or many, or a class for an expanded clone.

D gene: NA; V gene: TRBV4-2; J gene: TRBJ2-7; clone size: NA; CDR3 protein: CASSRSRYEQYF; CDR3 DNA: TGTGCCAGCAGCCGAAGCCGCTACGAGCAGTACTTC
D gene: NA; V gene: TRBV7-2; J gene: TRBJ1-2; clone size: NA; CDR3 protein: CASSFGQGGYGYTF; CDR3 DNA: TGTGCCAGCAGCTTCGGTCAGGGCGGCTATGGCTACACCTTC
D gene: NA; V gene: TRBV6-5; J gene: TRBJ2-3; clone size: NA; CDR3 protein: CAIEVGATDTQYF; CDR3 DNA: TGTGCCATAGAGGTGGGAGCCACAGATACGCAGTATTTT
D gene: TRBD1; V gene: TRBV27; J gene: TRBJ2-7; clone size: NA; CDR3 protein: CASSLGQGLNEQYF; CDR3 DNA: TGTGCCAGCAGTTTGGGACAGGGGCTCAACGAGCAGTACTTC
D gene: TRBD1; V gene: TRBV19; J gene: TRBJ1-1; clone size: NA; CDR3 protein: CASSIPDREEAFF; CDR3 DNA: TGTGCCAGTAGTATCCCCGACAGGGAAGAAGCTTTCTTT
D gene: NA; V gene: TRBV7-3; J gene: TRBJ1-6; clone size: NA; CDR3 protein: CASSSQIISPLHF; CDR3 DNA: TGTGCCAGCAGCTCGCAGATTATTTCACCCCTCCACTTT
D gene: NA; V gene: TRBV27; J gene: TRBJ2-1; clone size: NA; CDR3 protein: CASSTGINYNEQFF; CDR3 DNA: TGTGCCAGCAGCACAGGGATTAACTACAATGAGCAGTTCTTC
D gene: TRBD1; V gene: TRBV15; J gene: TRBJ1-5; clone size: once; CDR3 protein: CATSKQGGWDQPQHF; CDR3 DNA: TGTGCCACCAGCAAGCAGGGGGGTTGGGATCAGCCCCAGCATTTT
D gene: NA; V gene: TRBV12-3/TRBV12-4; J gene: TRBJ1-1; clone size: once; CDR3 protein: CASRLTAFQAFF; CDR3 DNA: TGTGCCAGCAGACTGACAGCGTTTCAAGCTTTCTTT
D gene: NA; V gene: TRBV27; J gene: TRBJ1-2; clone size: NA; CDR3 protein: CASSFIGGSEYGYTF; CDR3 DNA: TGTGCCAGCAGTTTCATCGGAGGGTCGGAGTATGGCTACACCTTC
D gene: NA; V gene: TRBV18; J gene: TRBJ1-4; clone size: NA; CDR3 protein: CASSPPNRDITNEKLFF; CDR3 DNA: TGTGCCAGCTCACCACCGAACAGGGATATCACTAATGAAAAACTGTTTTTT
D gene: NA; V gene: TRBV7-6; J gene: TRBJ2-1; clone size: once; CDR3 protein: CASSRGDVSYNEQFF; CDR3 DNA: TGTGCCAGCAGTCGCGGGGACGTTTCCTACAATGAGCAGTTCTTC
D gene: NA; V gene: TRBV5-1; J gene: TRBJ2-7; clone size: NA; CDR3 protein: CASSLARTGIYEQYF; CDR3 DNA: TGCGCCAGCAGCTTGGCCAGGACGGGGATCTACGAGCAGTACTTC
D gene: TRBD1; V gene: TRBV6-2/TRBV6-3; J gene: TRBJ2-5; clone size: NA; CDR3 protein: CASSYWTGRETQYF; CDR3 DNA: TGTGCCAGCAGTTACTGGACAGGGCGGGAGACCCAGTACTTC